Below, 16 T cell receptor beta chains from the same sample are listed, as sequenced in a study of T cells after yellow fever vaccination. TCRdb redid the calling of the 5' RACE reads with MiXCR, one entry per CDR3 protein. The repertoire consists of about 99,000 distinct CDR3 sequences, with about 5.8% occurring once and the leading ten covering roughly 39%. Sequenced here: CD8+ T cells sorted from PBMCs, sampled 10 days after the yellow fever booster vaccination. The receptors originated from a man aged 18-30 years who received the YFV17D yellow fever vaccine.

The table lists this clonotype with many counts. The V gene is TRBV27, the J gene TRBJ2-7, with 7 bases matching TRBD2. This CDR3 contains 15 residues. Germline V CDR1 and CDR2: MNHEY, SMNVEV (reference sequence). V gave up 8 bases and J gave up 2 bases; unmatched junction bases: 12. The CDR3 bases are TGTGCCAGCTCGGCCGGGCCAGCGGGAACCTACGAGCAGTACGTC. As protein: CASSAGPAGTYEQYV.

This clonotype was detected only a few times. The chain combines TRBV3-1 with TRBJ2-3, with 9 bases that match TRBD2. The germline CDR1 and CDR2 sequences are LGHDT and YNNKEL (reference sequence). This CDR3 contains 16 residues. The junction had 10 bases not matched to a gene; V was cut back by 0 bases and J by 9 bases. The CDR3 nucleotides read TGTGCCAGCAGCCAAGAGATCCAGCTAGCGGGGTTAACGCAGTATTTT. Translating it yields CASSQEIQLAGLTQYF.

This clonotype was seen more than once but under ten times. This chain connects TRBV29-1 to TRBJ2-6, with D hard to call. The germline V gene has CDR1 SQVTM and CDR2 ANQGSEA. CDR3 length equals 13 residues. V lost 5 bases and J 4 bases, leaving 9 bases between the germline ends. The CDR3 is CSVTHSGANVLTF. CDR3 nucleotides: TGCAGCGTTACACATAGCGGGGCCAACGTCCTGACTTTC.

The chain uses TRBV7-2 and TRBJ2-3, with TRBD2 matching 8 bases. Germline assignment: CDR1 SGHTA and CDR2 FQGNSA. After removal of 4 bases from V and 1 base from J, the junction contained 4 bases not matched to a gene. CDR3 length equals 15 residues. CDR3 in DNA: TGTGCCAGCAGCTCGGGGGGGGTCGGCACAGATACGCAGTATTTT. Its translation is CASSSGGVGTDTQYF.

The chain employs TRBV6-2 or TRBV6-3 and TRBJ2-3; tentatively, D is TRBD1 (5 bases). This CDR3 comprises 17 residues. V was cut by 6 bases and J by 1 base, with 20 bases left in between. In germline, CDR1 is MNHEY, CDR2 SVGEGT. The CDR3 sequence is CASRTFRVFGGTDTQYF. The CDR3 nucleotides are TGTGCCAGCAGAACCTTCAGGGTATTCGGCGGCACAGATACGCAGTATTTT.

In this sample, this clonotype turned up a few times. The chain uses TRBV5-1 and TRBJ2-1, with no clear D. V dropped 1 base and J dropped 7 bases, with 6 bases sitting between them. Germline loops: CDR1 SGHRS, CDR2 YFSETQ. The CDR3 loop spans 12 amino acids. Written as DNA, the CDR3 is TGCGCCAGCAGCTTGAACGGGAATGAGCAGTTCTTC. Residues: CASSLNGNEQFF.

The chain links TRBV27 to TRBJ2-1, with D tentatively TRBD2 (5 bases). V was shortened by 2 bases and J by 7 bases, with 15 bases between the two germline ends. The CDR3 spans 15 residues. Germline values: CDR1 MNHEY, CDR2 SMNVEV (reference sequence). The CDR3 is CASSLSVEPGNEQFF. CDR3 nucleotide sequence: TGTGCCAGCAGTTTAAGTGTCGAGCCGGGGAATGAGCAGTTCTTC.

This clonotype was observed a handful of times. The CDR3: CASSEGYRVYDETQYF. The CDR3, as DNA: TGTGCCAGCAGTGAAGGATACAGGGTTTATGACGAGACCCAGTACTTC. This chain connects TRBV2 to TRBJ2-5; D perhaps matches TRBD1 (6 bases). Germline loops: CDR1 SNHLY, CDR2 FYNNEI. With 1 base removed from V and 5 bases from J, the gap between germline ends came to 17 bases. CDR3 length: 16 residues.

This clonotype appeared a few times. The chain has TRBV27 and TRBJ2-5; no clear D. The CDR3 totals 14 residues. V was pared by 0 bases and J by 5 bases, with 10 bases between. Germline assignment: CDR1 MNHEY and CDR2 SMNVEV (reference sequence). CDR3 bases: TGTGCCAGCAGTTTATCCTCAAACGGGGAGACCCAGTACTTC. This codes for CASSLSSNGETQYF.

The table lists this clonotype with many counts. The chain couples TRBV4-2 to TRBJ2-3, with TRBD2 matching 15 bases. Losses at the gene ends were 1 base for V and 4 bases for J; bases not matched to a gene: 0. This CDR3 has 16 amino acids. Per the germline V gene, CDR1 is LGHNA and CDR2 is YNFKEQ. CDR3 coding DNA: TGTGCCAGCAGCCAAGGGACTAGCGGGGGGGCAGATACGCAGTATTTT. Translating it yields CASSQGTSGGADTQYF.

This chain connects TRBV9 to TRBJ2-5; weak D call: TRBD1 (6 bases). The CDR3 has 13 amino acids. Germline CDR1 reads SGDLS; CDR2 reads YYNGEE. The V gene lost 2 bases and the J gene lost 5 bases, with 10 bases spanning the gap. The CDR3 sequence: CASSVTGMETQYF. The CDR3 region has the DNA TGTGCCAGCAGCGTCACAGGGATGGAGACCCAGTACTTC. Full variable domain (outside the CDR3, taken from reference TRBV9 and TRBJ2-5): DSGVTQTPKHLITATGQRVTLRCSPRSGDLSVYWYQQSLDQGLQFLIQYYNGEERAKGNILERFSAQQFPDLHSELNLSSLELGDSALYFCASSVTGMETQYFGPGTRLLVL.

The table lists this clonotype with many counts. J is TRBJ2-1 and V is TRBV19, with D perhaps matching TRBD1 (6 bases). Looked up from germline, CDR1 is LNHDA and CDR2 is SQIVND (reference sequence). With 5 bases removed from V and 12 bases from J, the gap between germline ends came to 17 bases. The CDR3 has 13 amino acids. The CDR3: CASSVGTLLTQFF. In DNA form, the CDR3 reads TGTGCCAGTAGTGTCGGGACACTACTTACGCAGTTCTTC.

The chain recombines TRBV6-1 with TRBJ2-5, with 13 bases matching TRBD2. This CDR3 region has 15 residues. The germline CDR1 and CDR2 sequences are MNHNS and SASEGT. Germline trimming cut 4 bases from V and 4 bases from J; bases unmatched to any gene: 3. Written as DNA, the CDR3 is TGTGCCAGCAGTGCACTAGCGGGGGGGCCAGAGACCCAGTACTTC. Translating it yields CASSALAGGPETQYF.

The chain carries TRBV12-3 or TRBV12-4 and TRBJ1-2, with TRBD1 matching 7 bases. V was clipped by 5 bases and J by 7 bases; unmatched bases: 10. The length of the CDR3 is 14 residues. CDR3 region: CASSPSGTVAGYTF. The CDR3 DNA follows: TGTGCCAGCAGTCCCTCCGGGACAGTGGCTGGCTACACCTTC.

The chain has TRBV4-1 and TRBJ2-1; TRBD2 matches at 15 bases. The CDR3 contains 15 residues. The germline V gene encodes CDR1 MGHRA and CDR2 YSYEKL. The V segment lost 2 bases and the J segment 10 bases; nucleotides outside the gene matches: 3. In nucleotides, the CDR3 is TGCGCCAGCAGCCAAACCGGGACTAGCGGGGGGGAGCAGTTCTTC. Translation: CASSQTGTSGGEQFF.

The chain employs TRBV12-3 or TRBV12-4 and TRBJ1-1, with 9 bases that match TRBD1. J lost 5 bases, V lost 4 bases, and 5 bases had no gene match. CDR3 length equals 14 residues. CDR3 region: CASSSGQGWTEAFF. Here the CDR3 DNA reads TGTGCCAGCAGTTCGGGACAGGGTTGGACTGAAGCTTTCTTT.